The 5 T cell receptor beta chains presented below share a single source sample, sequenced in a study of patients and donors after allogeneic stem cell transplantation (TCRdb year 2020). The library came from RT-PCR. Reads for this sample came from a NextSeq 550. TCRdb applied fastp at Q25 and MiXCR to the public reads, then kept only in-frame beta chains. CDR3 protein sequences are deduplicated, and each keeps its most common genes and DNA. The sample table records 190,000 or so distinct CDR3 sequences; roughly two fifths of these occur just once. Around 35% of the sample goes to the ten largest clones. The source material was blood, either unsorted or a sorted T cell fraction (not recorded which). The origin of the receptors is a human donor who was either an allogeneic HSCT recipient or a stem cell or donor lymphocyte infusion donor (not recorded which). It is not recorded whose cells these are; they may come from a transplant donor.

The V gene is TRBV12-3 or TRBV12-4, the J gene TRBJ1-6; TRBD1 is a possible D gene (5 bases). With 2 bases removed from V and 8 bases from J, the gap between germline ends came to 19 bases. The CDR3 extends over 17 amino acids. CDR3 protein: CASSLRMGVNSDSPLHF. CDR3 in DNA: TGTGCCAGCAGTTTAAGAATGGGGGTAAATAGTGATTCACCCCTCCACTTT.

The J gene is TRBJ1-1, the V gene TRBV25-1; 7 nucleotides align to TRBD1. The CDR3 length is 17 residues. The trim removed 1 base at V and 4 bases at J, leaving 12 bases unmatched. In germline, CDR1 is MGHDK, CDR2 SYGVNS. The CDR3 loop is CASSELGIEGAATEAFF. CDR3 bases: TGTGCCAGCAGTGAATTGGGTATCGAGGGGGCGGCCACTGAAGCTTTCTTT.

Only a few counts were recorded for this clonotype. The CDR3 loop is CSVRDTNNEQFF. The CDR3 DNA is TGCAGCGTCAGGGACACGAACAATGAGCAGTTCTTC. This sequence joins TRBV29-1 and TRBJ2-1; a possible D gene is TRBD1 (6 bases). Germline lookup yields CDR1 SQVTM and CDR2 ANQGSEA. The germline V and J ends were trimmed by 6 bases and 5 bases, with 11 bases remaining between them. The CDR3 runs to 12 residues.

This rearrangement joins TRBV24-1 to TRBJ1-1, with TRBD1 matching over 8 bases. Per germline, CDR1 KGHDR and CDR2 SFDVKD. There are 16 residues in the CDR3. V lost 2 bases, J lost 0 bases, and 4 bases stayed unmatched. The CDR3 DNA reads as TGTGCCACCAGTGATTCGGGGACAGGCATGAACACTGAAGCTTTCTTT. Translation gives CATSDSGTGMNTEAFF.

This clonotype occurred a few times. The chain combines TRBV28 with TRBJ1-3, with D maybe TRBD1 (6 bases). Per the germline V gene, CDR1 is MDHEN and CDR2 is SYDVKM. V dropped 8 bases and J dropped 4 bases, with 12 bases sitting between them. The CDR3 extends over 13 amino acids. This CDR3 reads CASGPQGGNTIYF. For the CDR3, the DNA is TGTGCCAGCGGACCCCAGGGGGGAAACACCATATATTTT.